The clone carrying this T cell receptor beta chain came up once. Its antigen remains unknown. The naive gate required viable CD3+CD4+ or CD3+CD8+ cells with CCR7+CD45RA+CD45RO-CD95-CD27+CD28+ phenotype. This sample is drawn from a study of T cells after posttransplantation cyclophosphamide. J gave up 5 bases and V 5 bases, and 3 bases lay outside the gene matches. CDR1 SEHNR and CDR2 FQNEAQ come from the germline V gene (reference sequence). This CDR3 is built from 12 residues. Overall study findings and caveats: After PTCy, TRB diversity resembled that of CNI/methotrexate controls. Tissue-infiltrating T cells from skin or gut overlapped little with blood T cells. Later blood repertoires were often dominated by clones from the donor CD8+ memory compartment.

Profiled with immunoSEQ multiplex PCR; TCRdb holds only in-frame clones, not every one. This sample yields 30,000 or so clones, of which over 80% are seen a single time; 0.24% belongs to the top ten. This TCR derives from a woman aged 55 to 70 in good health, CMV-negative, and a related stem cell transplant donor. The specimen sequenced was naive CD4+ T cells sorted from PBMCs. This chain uses TRBV7-9 with TRBJ2-7; 7 positions agree with TRBD1. The CDR3 here is CASSAQGHEQYF. The CDR3 DNA sequence: TGTGCCAGCAGCGCACAGGGGCACGAGCAGTACTTC.